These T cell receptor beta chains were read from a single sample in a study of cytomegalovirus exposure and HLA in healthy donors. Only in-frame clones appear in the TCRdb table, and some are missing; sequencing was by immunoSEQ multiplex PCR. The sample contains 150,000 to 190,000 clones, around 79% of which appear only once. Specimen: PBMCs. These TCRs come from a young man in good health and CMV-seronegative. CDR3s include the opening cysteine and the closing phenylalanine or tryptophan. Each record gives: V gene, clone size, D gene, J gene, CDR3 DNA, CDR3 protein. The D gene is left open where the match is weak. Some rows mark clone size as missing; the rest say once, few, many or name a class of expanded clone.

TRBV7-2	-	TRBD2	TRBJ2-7	TGTGCCAGCAGTCCGGGACTAGCGGGACCCTACGAGCAGTACTTC	CASSPGLAGPYEQYF
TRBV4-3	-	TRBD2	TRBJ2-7	TGCGCCAGCAGCCGAGGAGGCCCAGGCGGGGGTTCCTACGAGCAGTACTTC	CASSRGGPGGGSYEQYF
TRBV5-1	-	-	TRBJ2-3	TGCGCCAGCGGCGAACAACCGGGACACCCCACAGATACGCAGTATTTT	CASGEQPGHPTDTQYF
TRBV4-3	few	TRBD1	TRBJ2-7	TGCGCCAGCCGGGACAGTATCTTATCCTACGAGCAGTACTTC	CASRDSILSYEQYF
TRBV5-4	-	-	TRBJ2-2	TGTGCCAGCAGCTGGGCTCTGACCGGGGAGCTGTTTTTT	CASSWALTGELFF
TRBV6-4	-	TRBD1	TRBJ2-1	TGTGCCAGCAGTGACGCCCCAGGGGGCAATGAGCAGTTCTTC	CASSDAPGGNEQFF
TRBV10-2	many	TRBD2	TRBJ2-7	TGCGCCAGCAGTCATAGGACGGGGGGAGAGCAGTACTTC	CASSHRTGGEQYF
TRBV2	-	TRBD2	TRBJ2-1	TGTGCCAGCAGTGGAGCGATTGGGGACTACTCTCTATACAATGAGCAGTTCTTC	CASSGAIGDYSLYNEQFF
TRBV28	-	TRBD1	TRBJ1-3	TGTGCCAGCAGCCCGGGACAGGGAGGAAACACCATATATTTT	CASSPGQGGNTIYF
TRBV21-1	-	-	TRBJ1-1	TGTGCCAGGATCCCAGAGGGGCAGGGGGCTCGAGCTTTCTTT	CARIPEGQGARAFF
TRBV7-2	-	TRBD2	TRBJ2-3	TGTGCCAGCAGCCGGGGACTAGCGGGGAACACAGATACGCAGTATTTT	CASSRGLAGNTDTQYF
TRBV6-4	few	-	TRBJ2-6	TGTGCCAGCAGTGACTCCAGGTTTGGGGCCAACGTCCTGACTTTC	CASSDSRFGANVLTF
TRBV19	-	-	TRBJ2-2	TGTGCCAGTAACCCGAGAGCGAACACCGGGGAGCTGTTTTTT	CASNPRANTGELFF
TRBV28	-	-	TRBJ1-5	TGTGCCAGCCTGGGGGCCCCTGTCAATCAGCCCCAGCATTTT	CASLGAPVNQPQHF
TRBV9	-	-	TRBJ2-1	TGTGCCAGCAGGGAGGGGGGCCACGCCTCGGGGGGGCAGTTCTTC	CASREGGHASGGQFF
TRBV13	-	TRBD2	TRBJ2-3	TGTGCCAGCAGCTACGGGAGATTAGCGGGAGGCCGCACAGATACGCAGTATTTT	CASSYGRLAGGRTDTQYF
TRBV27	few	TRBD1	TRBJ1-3	TGTGCCTCCGAGGTTCCCGGGACAGAGAAATTCTCTGGAAACACCATATATTTT	CASEVPGTEKFSGNTIYF
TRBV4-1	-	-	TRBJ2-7	TGCGCCAGCAGCCAAGTACGGGGGGCCCCCACACACGAGCAGTACTTC	CASSQVRGAPTHEQYF
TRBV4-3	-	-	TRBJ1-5	TGCGCCAGCAGCCAAGGTCGTAGCAATCAGCCCCAGCATTTT	CASSQGRSNQPQHF
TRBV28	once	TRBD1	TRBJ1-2	TGTGCCACCCGGCGGGACAGCTTGATTATTAACTATGGCTACACCTTC	CATRRDSLIINYGYTF
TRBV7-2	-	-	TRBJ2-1	TGTGCCAGCAGCCCCGCGACCTACAATGAGCAGTTCTTC	CASSPATYNEQFF
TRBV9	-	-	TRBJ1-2	TGTGCCAGCAGCGTAGAGGGGGGGCTTGAGGGCTACACCTTC	CASSVEGGLEGYTF
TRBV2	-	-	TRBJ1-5	TGTGCCAGCAGTGTCTATCGCAATCAGCCCCAGCATTTT	CASSVYRNQPQHF
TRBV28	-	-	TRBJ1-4	TGTGCCAGCAGAACCGACCGACAAGTTAATGAAAAACTGTTTTTT	CASRTDRQVNEKLFF
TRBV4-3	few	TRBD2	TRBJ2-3	TGCGCCAGCAGCCAAGAAGGTTCGGGTAGCGGGAGGGATACGCAGTATTTT	CASSQEGSGSGRDTQYF
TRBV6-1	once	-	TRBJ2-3	TGTGCCAGCAGCGACAGGCGGACCAGCACAGATACGCAGTATTTT	CASSDRRTSTDTQYF
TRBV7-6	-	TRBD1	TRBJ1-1	TGTGCCAGCAGCGACCGGGGACAGGGAGACAAAGCTTTCTTT	CASSDRGQGDKAFF
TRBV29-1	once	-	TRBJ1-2	TGCAGCGTTGAAGTTTCGGACTCCTATGGCTACACCTTC	CSVEVSDSYGYTF
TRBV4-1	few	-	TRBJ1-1	TGCGCCAGCAGTCCTGCCCGCTCCGGGGGAGGAGGAGCTTTCTTT	CASSPARSGGGGAFF
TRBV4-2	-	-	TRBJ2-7	TGTGCCAGCAGCCAAGAGAACACCTACGAGCAGTACTTC	CASSQENTYEQYF
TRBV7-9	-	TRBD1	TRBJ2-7	TGTGCCAGCAGCTTTAGAGCACCGGGACAGGGTTTTAACGAGCAGTACTTC	CASSFRAPGQGFNEQYF
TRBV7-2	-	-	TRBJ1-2	TGTGCCAGCAGCCCCCGCCACGGCCGGGGTGAGTATGGCTACACCTTC	CASSPRHGRGEYGYTF
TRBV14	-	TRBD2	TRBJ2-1	TGTGCCAGCAGCCTAATTCTAGCGGGAGGTCGGTACAATGAGCAGTTCTTC	CASSLILAGGRYNEQFF
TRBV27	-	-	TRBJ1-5	TGTGCCAGCAGTTTTTCCCCGAATCAGCCCCAGCATTTT	CASSFSPNQPQHF
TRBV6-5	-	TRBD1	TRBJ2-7	TGTGCCAGCAGTTACTCTGTTGTAGGGGGCGTCTACGAGCAGTACTTC	CASSYSVVGGVYEQYF
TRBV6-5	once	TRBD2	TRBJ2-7	TGTGCCACTTCACTAGCGGGAGTATACGAGCAGTACTTC	CATSLAGVYEQYF
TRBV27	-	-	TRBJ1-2	TGTGCCAGCACTCCTGGGCAGGGGTGGGATGGCTACACCTTC	CASTPGQGWDGYTF
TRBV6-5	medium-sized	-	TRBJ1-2	TGTGCCAGCAGGAGGTTGGGGGGGGCAGATGGCTACACCTTC	CASRRLGGADGYTF
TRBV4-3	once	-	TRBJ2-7	TGCGCCAGCAGCCAAGATGACAGCACCTACGAGCAGTACTTC	CASSQDDSTYEQYF
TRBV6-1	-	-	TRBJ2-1	TGTGCCAGCAGTGGTAGACTAGGGCGGGATGAGCAGTTCTTC	CASSGRLGRDEQFF
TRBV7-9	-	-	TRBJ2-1	TGTGCCAGCAGCTTAGCCCTTCTGAATGAGCAGTTCTTC	CASSLALLNEQFF
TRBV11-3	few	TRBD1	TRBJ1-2	TGTGCCTTCCCAAGATGGCAGGGGGCGCAGAACTATGGCTACACCTTC	CAFPRWQGAQNYGYTF
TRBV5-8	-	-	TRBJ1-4	TGTGCCAGCAGCTTGTTTCATGGGGGGGGTGCAACTAATGAAAAACTGTTTTTT	CASSLFHGGGATNEKLFF
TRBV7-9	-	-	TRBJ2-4	TGTGCCAGCAGCTTAGCGAAGTTGCGGGCCAAAAACATTCAGTACTTC	CASSLAKLRAKNIQYF
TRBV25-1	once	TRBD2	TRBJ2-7	TGTGCCAGCAGTGAACTCCACTCGGGGGGCTCCTACGAGCAGTACTTC	CASSELHSGGSYEQYF
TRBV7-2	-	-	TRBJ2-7	TGTGCCAGCAGCTTAGAAGAGGTGGGGCTAGTTAGGTACGAGCAGTACTTC	CASSLEEVGLVRYEQYF
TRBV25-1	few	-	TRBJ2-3	TGTGCCAGCAGTGAATACCCCCCAGGCACAGATACGCAGTATTTT	CASSEYPPGTDTQYF
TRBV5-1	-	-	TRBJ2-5	TGCGCCAGCAGCGGGGCTACTAGCACAGACGGGGAGGAGACCCAGTACTTC	CASSGATSTDGEETQYF
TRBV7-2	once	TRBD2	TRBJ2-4	TGTGCCAGCAGCCCTAGGGACGGGACTAGCGGAAACATTCAGTACTTC	CASSPRDGTSGNIQYF
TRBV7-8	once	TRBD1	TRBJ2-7	TGTGCCAGCAGCCCGTACCGGGACAGGGGCCCCTACGAGCAGTACTTC	CASSPYRDRGPYEQYF
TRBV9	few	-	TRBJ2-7	TGTGCCAGCAGCGTAGCGGGAGCGAGTATATACGAGCAGTACTTC	CASSVAGASIYEQYF
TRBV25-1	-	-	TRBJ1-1	TGTGCCAGCAGTGAGACAGCGGGGTTGAACACTGAAGCTTTCTTT	CASSETAGLNTEAFF
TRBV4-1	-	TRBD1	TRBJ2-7	TGCGCCAGCAGTCAAAACCGGGACAGGGGTCGCGCCGAGCAGTACTTC	CASSQNRDRGRAEQYF